What follows are 28 T cell receptor beta chains derived from one specimen sequenced in a study of T cells in Graves' hyperthyroidism and ophthalmopathy. There were TCR beta CDR3 regions amplified from RNA transcripts. In the first-round RT-PCR of the TCR CDR3, the HTBI primer set was used. TCRdb passed the multiplex PCR reads through MiXCR, listing each CDR3 protein once. This sample yields roughly 700,000 distinct CDR3 sequences, of which approximately 15% are seen a single time; roughly 10% belongs to the top ten. The specimen sequenced was blood. The receptors were gathered from a woman aged 18-35 years with Graves' hyperthyroidism.

The CDR3 here is CASTLGPGREKLFF. The CDR3 DNA reads TGTGCCAGTACCCTGGGGCCTGGGAGAGAAAAACTGTTTTTT. The chain carries TRBV19 and TRBJ1-4, with D tentatively TRBD1 (5 bases). V lost 7 bases and J lost 8, with 17 bases in between. The germline V gene encodes CDR1 LNHDA and CDR2 SQIVND (reference sequence). The CDR3 is made up of 14 amino acids.

This clonotype was found many times. This chain uses TRBV20-1 with TRBJ2-7; no reliable D call. The CDR3 is 14 amino acids. V lost 1 base and J lost 3, with 13 bases in between. Germline V gene data show CDR1 as DFQATT and CDR2 as SNEGSKA (reference sequence). CDR3 amino acids: CSARGARVGYEQYF. In nucleotides, the CDR3 is TGCAGTGCTAGAGGCGCTAGAGTTGGCTACGAGCAGTACTTC.

The chain recombines TRBV4-1 with TRBJ1-6; 8 bases line up with TRBD1. The ends lost 4 bases at V and 9 bases at J; junction bases unmatched: 8. The CDR3 spans 15 residues. Looked up from germline, CDR1 is MGHRA and CDR2 is YSYEKL. Written as DNA, the CDR3 is TGCGCCAGCAGCCCAGGGCAGGGGGCTTTTTCACCCCTCCACTTT. It translates to CASSPGQGAFSPLHF.

This clonotype has ten or more counts. The genes are TRBV30 and TRBJ1-4, with D perhaps TRBD1 (5 bases). The CDR3 contains 15 residues. Trimming pared 1 base from V and 6 bases from J, leaving 15 bases between. Germline V CDR1 and CDR2: GTSNPN, SVGIG (reference sequence). In DNA, the CDR3 is TGTGCCTGGAGTGGGGGCGCGGATCAGGATGAAAAACTGTTTTTT. Translated, it gives CAWSGGADQDEKLFF.

This clonotype occurred many times. The chain recombines TRBV11-3 with TRBJ2-5, with D perhaps being TRBD1 or TRBD2 (5 bases each). CDR3 length: 15 amino acids. Germline CDR1 reads SGHNT; CDR2 reads YENEEA. Trimming shortened V by 2 bases and J by 4 bases, and 14 bases separated the two germline ends. The CDR3 sequence is CASSLQGIGGETQYF. For the CDR3, the DNA is TGTGCCAGCAGCTTACAGGGAATTGGAGGAGAGACCCAGTACTTC.

This clonotype was picked up a small number of times. V gene TRBV18 combines with J gene TRBJ2-2; TRBD2 aligns across 10 bases. With 2 bases clipped from V and 5 bases from J, the junction kept 2 bases outside the gene matches. Looked up from germline, CDR1 is KGHSH and CDR2 is LQKENI. There are 15 residues in the CDR3. This CDR3 reads CASSPLAGGTGELFF. DNA for the CDR3: TGTGCCAGCTCACCATTAGCGGGAGGAACCGGGGAGCTGTTTTTT.

This clonotype has only a few counts. The chain has TRBV2 and TRBJ2-6, with D hard to call. Germline V lookup: CDR1 SNHLY, CDR2 FYNNEI. Trimming removed 5 bases from V and 2 bases from J, with 4 bases in between. CDR3 length equals 13 residues. For the CDR3, the DNA is TGTGCCAGCAGTTTTACTGGGGCCAACGTCCTGACTTTC. Residues: CASSFTGANVLTF.

This clonotype was counted between two and nine times. The chain links TRBV9 to TRBJ2-6; D is unclear. Germline V gene lookup returns CDR1 SGDLS and CDR2 YYNGEE. The CDR3 spans 13 residues. V shed 3 bases and J shed 4 bases, with 5 bases lying between them. CDR3 sequence (DNA): TGTGCCAGCAGCGCCCCCGGGGCCAACGTCCTGACTTTC. Amino acid sequence: CASSAPGANVLTF.

In this sample, this clonotype turned up a few times. The J gene is TRBJ2-1, the V gene TRBV6-1; TRBD2 agrees at 12 bases. CDR3 length: 15 residues. The germline V gene encodes CDR1 MNHNS and CDR2 SASEGT. V shed 9 bases and J 7 bases; nucleotides not matched to a gene: 10. Written as DNA, the CDR3 is TGTGCCAGTGCGACTAGCGGGAGTGGAGGGAATGAGCAGTTCTTC. Residues: CASATSGSGGNEQFF.

This clonotype was counted only a few times. The J gene is TRBJ2-1, the V gene TRBV19; tentatively, D is TRBD2 (6 bases). The germline V gene encodes CDR1 LNHDA and CDR2 SQIVND (reference sequence). The CDR3 is made up of 15 amino acids. V was clipped by 4 bases and J by 3 bases, with 13 bases between them. The CDR3 protein is CASSKNSGFYNEQFF. CDR3 sequence (DNA): TGTGCCAGTAGTAAAAATAGCGGATTCTACAATGAGCAGTTCTTC.

This clonotype was seen more than once but under ten times. The chain combines TRBV10-3 with TRBJ1-5, with TRBD1 matching over 7 bases. V lost 6 bases and J lost 5; bases outside the gene matches: 4. Germline CDR1 ENHRY, CDR2 SYGVKD. This CDR3 is 13 amino acids long. The CDR3 here is CAIRDRDDQPQHF. In nucleotides, the CDR3 is TGTGCCATCAGAGACAGGGATGATCAGCCCCAGCATTTT.

This clonotype was seen many times. The CDR3: CASSLGQYGNTEAFF. The CDR3, as DNA: TGTGCCAGCAGCTTAGGTCAATACGGCAACACTGAAGCTTTCTTT. The chain uses TRBV11-2 and TRBJ1-1; D is ambiguous. Germline CDR1 reads SGHAT; CDR2 reads FQNNGV. Trimming left V 1 base short and J 2 bases short, with 11 bases between. The CDR3 is made up of 15 amino acids.

The sample holds many counts of this clonotype. This chain connects TRBV6-5 to TRBJ1-1; D remains unclear. Germline V lookup: CDR1 MNHEY, CDR2 SVGAGI. This CDR3 region has 14 residues. The V and J ends lost 2 bases and 1 base respectively, with 8 bases between them. The CDR3 DNA sequence: TGTGCCAGCAGTTACGCCGGGTGGAACACTGAAGCTTTCTTT. Translating gives CASSYAGWNTEAFF.

This clonotype was detected ten times or more. The chain employs TRBV7-9 and TRBJ2-7; 8 nucleotides agree with TRBD2. Trimming took 6 bases from V and 7 from J; bases not matched to a gene: 11. The CDR3 runs to 14 residues. The germline V gene has CDR1 SEHNR and CDR2 FQNEAQ (reference sequence). The CDR3 protein is CASRPLADTPEQYF. The CDR3 coding sequence is TGTGCCAGCAGACCACTAGCGGACACGCCAGAGCAGTACTTC.

J is TRBJ2-5 and V is TRBV2; TRBD2 might be the D (6 bases). This CDR3 has 14 residues. V lost 11 bases and J lost 3, with 19 bases in between. From germline, CDR1 is SNHLY and CDR2 FYNNEI. For the CDR3, the DNA is TGTGCCGGAGCTGGCGGGACGGCGAAAGAGACCCAGTACTTC. Translating it yields CAGAGGTAKETQYF.

The rearrangement links TRBV19 to TRBJ2-2; D gene unclear. The CDR3 runs to 14 residues. Germline V gene lookup returns CDR1 LNHDA and CDR2 SQIVND (reference sequence). V dropped 4 bases and J dropped 3 bases, with 9 bases sitting between them. CDR3 protein: CASSKPGDTGELFF. CDR3 bases: TGTGCCAGTAGTAAACCGGGCGACACCGGGGAGCTGTTTTTT.

The rearrangement links TRBV20-1 to TRBJ2-1; possible D gene TRBD1, 6 bases. There are 12 residues in the CDR3. Germline V CDR1 and CDR2: DFQATT, SNEGSKA (reference sequence). The V and J ends lost 0 bases and 15 bases respectively, with 15 bases between them. CDR3 bases: TGCAGTGCTAGAGACATCCGGACAGATCCGTTCTTC. Its protein is CSARDIRTDPFF.

This clonotype was found many times. The genes are TRBV27 and TRBJ1-5; weak D call: TRBD1 (6 bases). Trimming pared 2 bases from V and 8 bases from J, leaving 10 bases between. This CDR3 contains 13 residues. Per the germline V gene, CDR1 is MNHEY and CDR2 is SMNVEV (reference sequence). CDR3 in amino acids: CASSLGGGKPQHF. In DNA form, the CDR3 reads TGTGCCAGCAGTTTAGGAGGGGGTAAGCCCCAGCATTTT.

The chain recombines TRBV18 with TRBJ2-7; D unclear. CDR1 is KGHSH and CDR2 is LQKENI in the germline V gene. The CDR3 is made up of 14 amino acids. The ends were cut back, 3 bases at V and 1 base at J, with 10 bases in the middle. As DNA, the CDR3 is TGTGCCAGCTCACCTAGCTGGGAATCCTACGAGCAGTACTTC. Translating gives CASSPSWESYEQYF. The full variable domain, completed using reference TRBV18 and TRBJ2-7, is NAGVMQNPRHLVRRRGQEARLRCSPMKGHSHVYWYRQLPEEGLKFMVYLQKENIIDESGMPKERFSAEFPKEGPSILRIQQVVRGDSAAYFCASSPSWESYEQYFGPGTRLTVT.

V is TRBV4-3 and J is TRBJ2-7; D gene ambiguous. Germline V lookup: CDR1 LGHNA, CDR2 YSLEER. The CDR3 totals 14 residues. V shed 1 base and J shed 3 bases, with 10 bases lying between them. CDR3 DNA: TGCGCCAGCAGCCAAGCGGGTTTGGGCTACGAGCAGTACTTC. Its protein product is CASSQAGLGYEQYF.

This clonotype was seen repeatedly, ten times or more. The chain recombines TRBV2 with TRBJ1-1; tentative D call: TRBD1 (6 bases). The CDR3 is 15 residues long. The V gene's germline CDR1 is SNHLY and CDR2 FYNNEI. V dropped 3 bases and J dropped 3 bases, with 14 bases sitting between them. The CDR3: CASSDNRVGDTEAFF. The DNA of the CDR3 is TGTGCCAGCAGTGACAACAGGGTGGGTGACACTGAAGCTTTCTTT.

This clonotype appeared many times. The rearrangement uses TRBV27 and TRBJ1-1; D unclear. V gave up 3 bases and J gave up 5 bases, with 13 bases separating them. This CDR3 has 14 amino acids. Germline CDR1 is MNHEY and CDR2 is SMNVEV (reference sequence). CDR3 DNA sequence: TGTGCCAGCAGTTTGGGAGGGCCATGGACTGAAGCTTTCTTT. It yields the protein CASSLGGPWTEAFF.

This chain links TRBV29-1 with TRBJ2-5, with D uncertain. From germline, CDR1 is SQVTM and CDR2 ANQGSEA. This CDR3 has 13 amino acids. Trimming removed 3 bases at V and 1 base at J, with 9 bases between. CDR3 DNA sequence: TGCAGCGTTGAGCCTGGCTCCCAAGAGACCCAGTACTTC. This translates into CSVEPGSQETQYF.

In the case of this clonotype: A much larger clone lies a single base off, so this may be a read error. Given the absence of the conserved phenylalanine or tryptophan at the CDR3 end, a read error is likely. The genes are TRBV11-2 and TRBJ2-1; D gene unclear. The V end lost 4 bases, the J end lost 0 bases, and 10 bases lay between the germline ends. The CDR3 runs 15 residues. CDR1 is SGHAT, CDR2 FQNNGV, per germline. CDR3 residues: CASSSDISSYNEQFL. In DNA, the CDR3 is TGTGCCAGCAGCTCGGATATAAGCTCCTACAATGAGCAGTTCCTC.

At least ten counts were recorded for this clonotype. The chain employs TRBV18 and TRBJ1-1, with D tentatively TRBD1 (5 bases). This CDR3 has 14 amino acids. Per germline, CDR1 KGHSH and CDR2 LQKENI. V lost 2 bases and J 1 base, leaving 8 bases between the germline ends. This CDR3 is CASSPLDKNTEAFF. The CDR3 DNA sequence: TGTGCCAGCTCACCATTGGACAAGAACACTGAAGCTTTCTTT.

In this sample, this clonotype turned up many times. J is TRBJ2-7 and V is TRBV20-1, with 11 bases aligning to TRBD2. CDR3 length: 15 residues. Germline assignment: CDR1 DFQATT and CDR2 SNEGSKA (reference sequence). V was pared by 3 bases and J by 4 bases, with 8 bases of the junction left unmatched. The CDR3 bases are TGCAGTGCTAGGGAAAGACTAGCGGGATGGTACGAGCAGTACTTC. Translating it yields CSARERLAGWYEQYF.

In its sample, this clonotype was seen many times. The chain employs TRBV12-5 and TRBJ1-1; D is ambiguous. Germline V gives CDR1 LGHNT, CDR2 FRNRAP. The CDR3 has 13 amino acids. V dropped 2 bases and J dropped 1 base, with 5 bases sitting between them. The CDR3, as DNA: TGTGCTAGTGGTTTGACGGGGAACACTGAAGCTTTCTTT. Amino acids: CASGLTGNTEAFF. Complete variable domain (other parts from reference TRBV12-5 and TRBJ1-1): DARVTQTPRHKVTEMGQEVTMRCQPILGHNTVFWYRQTMMQGLELLAYFRNRAPLDDSGMPKDRFSAEMPDATLATLKIQPSEPRDSAVYFCASGLTGNTEAFFGQGTRLTVV.

The CDR3 sequence is CSDRTTSYNEQFF. The CDR3 DNA follows: TGCAGCGACAGGACTACATCCTACAATGAGCAGTTCTTC. The gene calls are TRBV29-1 and TRBJ2-1; possible D gene TRBD2, 6 bases. The CDR3 is 13 residues long. Germline V gene lookup returns CDR1 SQVTM and CDR2 ANQGSEA. V was clipped by 7 bases and J by 1 base, with 11 bases between them.